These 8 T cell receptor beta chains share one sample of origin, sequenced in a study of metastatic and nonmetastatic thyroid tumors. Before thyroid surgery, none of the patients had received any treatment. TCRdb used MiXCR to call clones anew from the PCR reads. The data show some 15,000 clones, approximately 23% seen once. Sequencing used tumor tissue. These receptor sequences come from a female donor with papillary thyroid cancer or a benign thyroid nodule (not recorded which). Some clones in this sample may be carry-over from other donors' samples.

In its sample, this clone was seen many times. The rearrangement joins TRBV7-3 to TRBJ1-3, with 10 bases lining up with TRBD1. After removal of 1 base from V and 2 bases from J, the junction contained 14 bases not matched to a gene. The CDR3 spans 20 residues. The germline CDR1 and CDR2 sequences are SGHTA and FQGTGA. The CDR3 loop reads CASSLKPPDRGLGAGNTIYF. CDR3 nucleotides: TGTGCCAGCAGCTTAAAGCCGCCAGACAGGGGGCTTGGGGCTGGAAACACCATATATTTT.

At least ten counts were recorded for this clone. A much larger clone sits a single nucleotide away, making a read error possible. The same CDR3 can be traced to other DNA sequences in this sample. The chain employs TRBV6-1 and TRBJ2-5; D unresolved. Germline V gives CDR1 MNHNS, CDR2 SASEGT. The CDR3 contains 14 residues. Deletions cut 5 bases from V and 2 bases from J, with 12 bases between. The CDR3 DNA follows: TGTGCCAGCAGTCTCCTCGGGCAGCAAGAGACCCAGTACTTC. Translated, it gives CASSLLGQQETQYF.

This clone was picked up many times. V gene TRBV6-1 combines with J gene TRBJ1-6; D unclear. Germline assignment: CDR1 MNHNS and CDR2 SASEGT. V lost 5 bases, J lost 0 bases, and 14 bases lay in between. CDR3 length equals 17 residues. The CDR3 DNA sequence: TGTGCCAGCAGTCACGGGCCCCTCGGCTCCTATAATTCACCCCTCCACTTT. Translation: CASSHGPLGSYNSPLHF.

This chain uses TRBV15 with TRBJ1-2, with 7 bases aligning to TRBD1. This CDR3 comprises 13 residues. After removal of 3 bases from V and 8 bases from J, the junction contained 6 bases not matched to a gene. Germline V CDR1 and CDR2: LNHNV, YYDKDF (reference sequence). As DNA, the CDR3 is TGTGCCACCAGCAGCCCGGGACAGCGGGGCTACACCTTC. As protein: CATSSPGQRGYTF.

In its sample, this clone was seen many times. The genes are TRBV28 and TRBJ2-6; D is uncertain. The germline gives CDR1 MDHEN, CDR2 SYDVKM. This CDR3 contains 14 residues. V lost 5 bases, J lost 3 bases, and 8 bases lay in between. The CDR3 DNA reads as TGTGCCAGCAGTCTAACCGGTGGGGCCAACGTCCTGACTTTC. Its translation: CASSLTGGANVLTF.

CDR3 DNA sequence: TGTGCCAGCAGCTTCGAGAGGGGGAGGCCTGAAGCTTTCTTT. Its translation is CASSFERGRPEAFF. The chain links TRBV7-8 to TRBJ1-1, with D tentatively TRBD1 (6 bases). Germline assignment: CDR1 SGHVS and CDR2 FQNEAQ. The CDR3 is 14 residues long. V lost 3 bases to trimming and J lost 6 bases, with 14 bases between them.

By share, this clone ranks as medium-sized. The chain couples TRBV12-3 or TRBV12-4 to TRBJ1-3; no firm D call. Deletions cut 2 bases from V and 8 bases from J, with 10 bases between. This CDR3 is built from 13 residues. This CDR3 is CASSLSSTDTIYF. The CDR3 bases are TGTGCCAGCAGTTTATCTAGCACGGACACCATATATTTT.

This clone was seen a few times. The CDR3 region is CATSRDTLAGARGDTQYF. CDR3 coding DNA: TGTGCCACCAGCAGAGATACCCTAGCGGGGGCTCGCGGGGATACGCAGTATTTT. The V call is TRBV15, the J call TRBJ2-3; TRBD2 matches at 10 bases. Germline loops: CDR1 LNHNV, CDR2 YYDKDF (reference sequence). The CDR3 loop spans 18 amino acids. The junction had 12 bases not matched to a gene; V was cut back by 0 bases and J by 6 bases.